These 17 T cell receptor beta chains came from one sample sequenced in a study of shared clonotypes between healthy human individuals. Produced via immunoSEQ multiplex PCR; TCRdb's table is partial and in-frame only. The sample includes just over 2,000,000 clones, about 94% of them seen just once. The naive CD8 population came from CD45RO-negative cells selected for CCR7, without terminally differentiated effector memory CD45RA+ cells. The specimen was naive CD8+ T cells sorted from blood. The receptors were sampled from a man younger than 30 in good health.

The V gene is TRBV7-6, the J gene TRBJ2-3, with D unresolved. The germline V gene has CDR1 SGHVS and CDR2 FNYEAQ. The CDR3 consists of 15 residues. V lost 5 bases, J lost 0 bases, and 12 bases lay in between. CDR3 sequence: CASSDSGFSTDTQYF. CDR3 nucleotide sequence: TGTGCCAGCAGCGACTCCGGTTTTAGCACAGATACGCAGTATTTT.

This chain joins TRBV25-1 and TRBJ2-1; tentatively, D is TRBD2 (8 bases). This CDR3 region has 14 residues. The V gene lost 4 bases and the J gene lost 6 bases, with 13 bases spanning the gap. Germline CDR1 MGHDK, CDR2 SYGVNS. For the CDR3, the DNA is TGTGCCAGCAGTGGCCGGGAGGGGGCCAATGAGCAGTTCTTC. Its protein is CASSGREGANEQFF. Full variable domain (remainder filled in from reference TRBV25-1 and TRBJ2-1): EADIYQTPRYLVIGTGKKITLECSQTMGHDKMYWYQQDPGMELHLIHYSYGVNSTEKGDLSSESTVSRIRTEHFPLTLESARPSHTSQYLCASSGREGANEQFFGPGTRLTVL.

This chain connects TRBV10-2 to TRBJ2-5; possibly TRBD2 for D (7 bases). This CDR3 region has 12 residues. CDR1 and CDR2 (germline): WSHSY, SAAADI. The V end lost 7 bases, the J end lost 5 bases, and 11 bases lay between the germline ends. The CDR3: CASKEGGETQYF. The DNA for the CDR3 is TGCGCCAGCAAGGAGGGGGGGGAGACCCAGTACTTC.

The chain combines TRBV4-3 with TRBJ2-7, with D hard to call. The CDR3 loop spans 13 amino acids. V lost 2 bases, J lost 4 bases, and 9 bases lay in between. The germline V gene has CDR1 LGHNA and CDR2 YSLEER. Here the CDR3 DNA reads TGCGCCAGCAGCCAAATAAGTGGGTACGAGCAGTACTTC. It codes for CASSQISGYEQYF.

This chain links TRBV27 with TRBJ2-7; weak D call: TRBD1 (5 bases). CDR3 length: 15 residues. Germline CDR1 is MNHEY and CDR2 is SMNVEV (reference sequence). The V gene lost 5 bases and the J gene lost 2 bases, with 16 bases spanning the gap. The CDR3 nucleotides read TGTGCCAGCAGTCCACAGGAGACAGCTGCCTACGAGCAGTACTTC. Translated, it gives CASSPQETAAYEQYF.

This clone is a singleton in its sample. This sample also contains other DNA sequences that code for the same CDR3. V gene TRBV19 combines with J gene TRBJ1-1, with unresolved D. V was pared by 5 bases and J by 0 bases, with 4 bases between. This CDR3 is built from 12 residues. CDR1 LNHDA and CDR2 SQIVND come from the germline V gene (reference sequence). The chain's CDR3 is CASSDLNTEAFF. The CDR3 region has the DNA TGTGCCAGTAGTGACCTGAACACTGAAGCTTTCTTT.

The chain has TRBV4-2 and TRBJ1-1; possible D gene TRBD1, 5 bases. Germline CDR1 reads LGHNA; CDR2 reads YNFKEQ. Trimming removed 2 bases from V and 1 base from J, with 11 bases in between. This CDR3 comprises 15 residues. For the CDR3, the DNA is TGTGCCAGCAGCCAATTCGGGACCCAGAACACTGAAGCTTTCTTT. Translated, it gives CASSQFGTQNTEAFF.

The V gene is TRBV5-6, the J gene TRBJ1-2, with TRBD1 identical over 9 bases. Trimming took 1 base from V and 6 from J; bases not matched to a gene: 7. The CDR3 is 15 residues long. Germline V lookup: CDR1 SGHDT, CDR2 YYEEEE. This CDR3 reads CASSLRTGDLNGYTF. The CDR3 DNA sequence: TGTGCCAGCAGCTTGAGGACAGGGGATCTGAATGGCTACACCTTC.

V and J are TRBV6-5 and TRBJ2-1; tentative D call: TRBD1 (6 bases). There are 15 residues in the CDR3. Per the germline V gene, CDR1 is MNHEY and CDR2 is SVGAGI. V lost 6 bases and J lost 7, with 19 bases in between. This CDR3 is CASSSLPGHWNEQFF. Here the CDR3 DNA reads TGTGCCAGCAGCTCTCTCCCGGGACATTGGAATGAGCAGTTCTTC.

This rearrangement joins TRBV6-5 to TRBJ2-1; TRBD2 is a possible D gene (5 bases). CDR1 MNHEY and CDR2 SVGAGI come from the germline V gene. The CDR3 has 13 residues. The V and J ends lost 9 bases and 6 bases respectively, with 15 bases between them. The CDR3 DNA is TGTGCCAGTCTAGGACTGGGATCCAATGAGCAGTTCTTC. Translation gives CASLGLGSNEQFF.

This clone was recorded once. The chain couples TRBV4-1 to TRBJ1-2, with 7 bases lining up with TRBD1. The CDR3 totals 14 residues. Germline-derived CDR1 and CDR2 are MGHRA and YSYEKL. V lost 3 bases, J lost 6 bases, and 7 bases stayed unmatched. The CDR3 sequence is CASSQIGTADGYTF. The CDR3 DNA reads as TGCGCCAGCAGCCAGATAGGGACAGCAGATGGCTACACCTTC.

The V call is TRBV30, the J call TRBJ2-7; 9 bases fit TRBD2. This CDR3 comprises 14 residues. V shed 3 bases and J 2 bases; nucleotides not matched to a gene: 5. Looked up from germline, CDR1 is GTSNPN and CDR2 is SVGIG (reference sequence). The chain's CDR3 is CAWRIAGVAYEQYF. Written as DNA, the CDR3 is TGTGCCTGGAGAATAGCGGGAGTAGCCTACGAGCAGTACTTC.

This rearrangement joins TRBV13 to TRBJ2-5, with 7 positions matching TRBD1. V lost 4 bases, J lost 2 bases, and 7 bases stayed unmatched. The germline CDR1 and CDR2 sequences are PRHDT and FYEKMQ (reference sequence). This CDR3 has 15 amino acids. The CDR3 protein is CASSYRGTVQETQYF. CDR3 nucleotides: TGTGCCAGCAGCTATAGGGGGACAGTACAAGAGACCCAGTACTTC. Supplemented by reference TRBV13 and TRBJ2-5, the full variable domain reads AAGVIQSPRHLIKEKRETATLKCYPIPRHDTVYWYQQGPGQDPQFLISFYEKMQSDKGSIPDRFSAQQFSDYHSELNMSSLELGDSALYFCASSYRGTVQETQYFGPGTRLLVL.

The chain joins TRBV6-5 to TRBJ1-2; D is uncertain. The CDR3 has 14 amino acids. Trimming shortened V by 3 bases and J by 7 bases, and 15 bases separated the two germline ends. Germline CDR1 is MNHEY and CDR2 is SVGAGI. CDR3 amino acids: CASSYEGLGSGYTF. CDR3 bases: TGTGCCAGCAGTTATGAGGGCCTAGGGAGTGGCTACACCTTC.

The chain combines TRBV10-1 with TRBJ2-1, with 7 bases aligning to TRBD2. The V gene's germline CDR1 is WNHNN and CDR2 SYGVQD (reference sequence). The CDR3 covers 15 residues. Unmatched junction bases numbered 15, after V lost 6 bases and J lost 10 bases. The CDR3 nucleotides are TGCGCCAGCAGCGAAACGGGGAGGGAGTCATCCGAGCAGTTCTTC. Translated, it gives CASSETGRESSEQFF.

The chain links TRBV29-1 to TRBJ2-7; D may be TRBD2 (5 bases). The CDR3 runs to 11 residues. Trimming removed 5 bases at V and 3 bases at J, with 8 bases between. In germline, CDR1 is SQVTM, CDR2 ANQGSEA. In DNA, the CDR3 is TGCAGCGTTCTCGGGGTCTACGAGCAGTACTTC. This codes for CSVLGVYEQYF.

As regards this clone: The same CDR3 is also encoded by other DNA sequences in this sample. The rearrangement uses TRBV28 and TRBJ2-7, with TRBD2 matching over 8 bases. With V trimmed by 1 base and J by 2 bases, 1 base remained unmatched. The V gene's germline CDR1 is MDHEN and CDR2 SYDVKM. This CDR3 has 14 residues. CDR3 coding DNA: TGTGCCAGCAGTTTATCGGGGGGGCCCTACGAGCAGTACTTC. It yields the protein CASSLSGGPYEQYF.